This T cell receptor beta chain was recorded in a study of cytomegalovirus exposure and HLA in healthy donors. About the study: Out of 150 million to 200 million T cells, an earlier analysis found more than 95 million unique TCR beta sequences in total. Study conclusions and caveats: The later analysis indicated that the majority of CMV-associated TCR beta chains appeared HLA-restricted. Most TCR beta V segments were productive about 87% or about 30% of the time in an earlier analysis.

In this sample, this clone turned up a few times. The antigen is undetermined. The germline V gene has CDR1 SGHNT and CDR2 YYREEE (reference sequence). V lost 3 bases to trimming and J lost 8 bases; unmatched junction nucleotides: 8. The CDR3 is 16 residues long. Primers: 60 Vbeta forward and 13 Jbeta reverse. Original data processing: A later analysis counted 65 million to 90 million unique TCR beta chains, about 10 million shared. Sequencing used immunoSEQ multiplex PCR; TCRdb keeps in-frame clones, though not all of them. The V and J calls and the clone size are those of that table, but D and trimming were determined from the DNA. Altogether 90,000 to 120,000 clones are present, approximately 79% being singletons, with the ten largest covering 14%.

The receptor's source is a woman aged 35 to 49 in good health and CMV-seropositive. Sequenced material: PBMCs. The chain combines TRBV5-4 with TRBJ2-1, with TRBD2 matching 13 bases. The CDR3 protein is CASSWGLAGKGDEQFF. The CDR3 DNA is TGTGCCAGCAGCTGGGGACTAGCGGGGAAGGGGGATGAGCAGTTCTTC.